One and the same sample provided the 27 T cell receptor beta chains below, sequenced in a study of metastatic and nonmetastatic thyroid tumors. TCRdb reassembled clones from the PCR reads with MiXCR. The repertoire holds some 55,000 clones, with 25% to 35% as singletons. Before thyroid surgery, none of the patients had received any treatment. The sequenced sample was blood. These receptors all come from a female donor with papillary thyroid cancer or a benign thyroid nodule (not recorded which). Some clones in this sample may be carry-over from other donors' samples.

The gene calls are TRBV20-1 and TRBJ2-7; D remains unclear. V was pared by 1 base and J by 6 bases, with 16 bases between. The length of the CDR3 is 14 residues. The germline V gene encodes CDR1 DFQATT and CDR2 SNEGSKA (reference sequence). The CDR3 DNA sequence: TGCAGTGCTAGAGCCCCTAGTAGTACGGGCGAGCAGTACTTC. Translating gives CSARAPSSTGEQYF.

The sample holds a few counts of this clone. The J gene is TRBJ1-6, the V gene TRBV2; D gene ambiguous. CDR1 SNHLY and CDR2 FYNNEI come from the germline V gene. The CDR3 sequence is 14 residues long. The V gene lost 3 bases and the J gene lost 7 bases, with 10 bases spanning the gap. The CDR3 nucleotides are TGTGCCAGCAGTGAGGTACAGACCAATTCACCCCTCCACTTT. Translating gives CASSEVQTNSPLHF.

This clone was detected a few times. This rearrangement joins TRBV19 to TRBJ1-5; D remains unclear. Germline V lookup: CDR1 LNHDA, CDR2 SQIVND (reference sequence). This CDR3 spans 14 amino acids. V was trimmed by 7 bases and J by 0 bases, leaving 10 bases between them. This chain's CDR3 is CASNSGFSNQPQHF. The DNA for the CDR3 is TGTGCCAGTAATTCCGGATTTAGCAATCAGCCCCAGCATTTT. The full variable domain, rest sourced from reference TRBV19 and TRBJ1-5, is DGGITQSPKYLFRKEGQNVTLSCEQNLNHDAMYWYRQDPGQGLRLIYYSQIVNDFQKGDIAEGYSVSREKKESFPLTVTSAQKNPTAFYLCASNSGFSNQPQHFGDGTRLSIL.

A few counts support this clone. The chain has TRBV6-2 or TRBV6-3 and TRBJ1-5, with D possibly TRBD1 on 6 matching bases. Germline V CDR1 and CDR2: MNHEY, SVGEGT. The CDR3 loop spans 15 amino acids. V was cut by 0 bases and J by 7 bases, with 13 bases left in between. In DNA form, the CDR3 reads TGTGCCAGCAGTTACTCGGGGGCGACTAGGCAGCCCCAGCATTTT. This sequence encodes CASSYSGATRQPQHF.

The chain is built from TRBV11-3 and TRBJ2-7, with 7 nucleotides matching TRBD1. The germline V gene encodes CDR1 SGHNT and CDR2 YENEEA. The CDR3 totals 14 residues. Trimming took 3 bases from V and 3 from J; bases not matched to a gene: 5. CDR3: CASSFRGKGYEQYF. The CDR3 DNA sequence: TGTGCCAGCAGCTTCAGGGGGAAAGGCTACGAGCAGTACTTC.

This clone appeared a few times. The chain has TRBV2 and TRBJ1-5; D gene unclear. The CDR3 is 14 residues long. The germline V gene encodes CDR1 SNHLY and CDR2 FYNNEI. The V and J ends lost 2 bases and 9 bases respectively, with 14 bases between them. CDR3 residues: CASSESGVPLPQHF. The CDR3 DNA is TGTGCCAGCAGTGAAAGTGGGGTCCCTCTGCCCCAGCATTTT.

This clone was seen more than once but under ten times. The chain couples TRBV27 to TRBJ2-7, with TRBD1 identical over 10 bases. Germline V gene data show CDR1 as MNHEY and CDR2 as SMNVEV (reference sequence). Germline trimming cut 0 bases from V and 7 bases from J; bases unmatched to any gene: 15. The CDR3 is 18 residues long. CDR3 nucleotides: TGTGCCAGCAGTTTATCAGCGACAGGGGGCAGCCGTGGAAGGGAGCAGTACTTC. It codes for CASSLSATGGSRGREQYF.

V is TRBV6-6 and J is TRBJ1-2, with a possible D match to TRBD1 (6 bases). The CDR3 is 13 amino acids. Germline lookup yields CDR1 MNHNY and CDR2 SVGAGI (reference sequence). Deletions cut 2 bases from V and 4 bases from J, with 8 bases between. CDR3 DNA sequence: TGTGCCAGCAGTTACCAACAGGGCTATGGCTACACCTTC. It yields the protein CASSYQQGYGYTF.

The chain links TRBV12-3 or TRBV12-4 to TRBJ2-7; D not certain. The length of the CDR3 is 11 residues. The germline V and J ends were trimmed by 8 bases and 2 bases, with 7 bases remaining between them. The CDR3 spells CASRLTYEQYF. CDR3 bases: TGTGCCAGCCGGCTAACCTACGAGCAGTACTTC.

This clone was seen only a few times. The gene calls are TRBV19 and TRBJ2-2; no reliable D call. The ends were cut back, 5 bases at V and 5 bases at J, with 6 bases in the middle. CDR1 and CDR2 from the germline V gene are LNHDA and SQIVND (reference sequence). The length of the CDR3 is 12 residues. The CDR3 sequence is CASSVTTGELFF. CDR3 nucleotides: TGTGCCAGTAGTGTAACTACCGGGGAGCTGTTTTTT.

This clone was observed a handful of times. The chain carries TRBV7-2 and TRBJ1-1, with 7 bases fitting TRBD1. CDR3 size: 12 residues. Germline V gene sequence: CDR1 SGHTA, CDR2 FQGNSA. V lost 5 bases to trimming and J lost 11 bases; unmatched junction nucleotides: 8. In DNA form, the CDR3 reads TGTGCCAGCAGCAACAGGGGCGGGATGGCTTTCTTT. Its translation: CASSNRGGMAFF.

This clone turned up a few times. This chain links TRBV7-8 with TRBJ2-7, with D unresolved. CDR3 length: 12 residues. The V gene lost 2 bases and the J gene lost 6 bases, with 8 bases spanning the gap. Germline CDR1 is SGHVS and CDR2 is FQNEAQ. This CDR3 is CASSLSPLEQYF. CDR3 bases: TGTGCCAGCAGCTTATCCCCCCTCGAGCAGTACTTC.

This rearrangement joins TRBV6-4 to TRBJ2-1; D unclear. V lost 2 bases and J lost 10, with 12 bases in between. CDR3 size: 13 residues. CDR1 and CDR2 (germline): MRHNA, SNTAGT. CDR3 sequence reads: CASSDRPAAEQFF. CDR3 bases: TGTGCCAGCAGTGACCGGCCAGCCGCAGAGCAGTTCTTC.

The chain carries TRBV4-1 and TRBJ2-7; TRBD1 matches 9 bases. This CDR3 comprises 15 residues. Germline-derived CDR1 and CDR2 are MGHRA and YSYEKL. The V gene end was trimmed by 6 bases and the J gene end by 3 bases; junction bases not matched to a gene: 9. Here the CDR3 DNA reads TGCGCCAGCAGTCCGGGACAGGGTATTATCTACGAGCAGTACTTC. It codes for CASSPGQGIIYEQYF.

The genes are TRBV19 and TRBJ1-1, with 7 bases matching TRBD1. V lost 5 bases, J lost 5 bases, and 5 bases stayed unmatched. CDR1 and CDR2 from the germline V gene are LNHDA and SQIVND (reference sequence). This CDR3 region has 13 residues. The CDR3 reads CASSGQEGTEAFF. The CDR3 DNA reads TGTGCCAGTAGTGGACAGGAGGGGACTGAAGCTTTCTTT.

V usage is TRBV4-1 and J usage is TRBJ2-2; 8 positions match TRBD2. CDR3 length equals 18 residues. Germline V lookup: CDR1 MGHRA, CDR2 YSYEKL. The J segment lost 0 bases and the V segment lost 4 bases, leaving 10 bases of the junction unmatched. This chain's CDR3 is CASSLPYSGNANTGELFF. The CDR3, as DNA: TGCGCCAGCAGCCTTCCCTATAGCGGGAACGCGAACACCGGGGAGCTGTTTTTT.

The rearrangement links TRBV20-1 to TRBJ1-1; D is unresolved. CDR1 is DFQATT and CDR2 is SNEGSKA in the germline V gene (reference sequence). The CDR3 is 12 amino acids. With 1 base removed from V and 11 bases from J, the gap between germline ends came to 14 bases. As DNA, the CDR3 is TGCAGTGCTAGAGGAAGGGTCCTTTGGGCTTTCTTT. This encodes CSARGRVLWAFF.

The chain uses TRBV5-1 and TRBJ2-2, with TRBD2 as a possible D gene (5 bases). The CDR3 spans 14 residues. Looked up from germline, CDR1 is SGHRS and CDR2 is YFSETQ. V lost 2 bases and J 7 bases, leaving 12 bases between the germline ends. CDR3 residues: CASSLGSYRGELFF. The CDR3 nucleotides are TGCGCCAGCAGCTTAGGGAGTTATCGCGGGGAGCTGTTTTTT. Combining the CDR3 with reference TRBV5-1 and TRBJ2-2 gives the whole variable domain KAGVTQTPRYLIKTRGQQVTLSCSPISGHRSVSWYQQTPGQGLQFLFEYFSETQRNKGNFPGRFSGRQFSNSRSEMNVSTLELGDSALYLCASSLGSYRGELFFGEGSRLTVL.

The chain joins TRBV24-1 to TRBJ2-7; 7 bases align to TRBD1. CDR1 and CDR2 (germline): KGHDR, SFDVKD. Unmatched junction bases numbered 6, after V lost 3 bases and J lost 2 bases. The CDR3 totals 15 residues. CDR3 amino acids: CATSDPRQGAYEQYF. CDR3 sequence (DNA): TGTGCCACCAGTGATCCCCGACAGGGAGCCTACGAGCAGTACTTC.

This clone appeared a few times. J is TRBJ2-7 and V is TRBV12-3 or TRBV12-4; the D is unclear. V gave up 6 bases and J gave up 2 bases, with 17 bases separating them. The length of the CDR3 is 15 residues. CDR3 residues: CASSPPGRTTYEQYF. For the CDR3, the DNA is TGTGCCAGCAGCCCCCCCGGGCGGACCACCTACGAGCAGTACTTC.

The sample holds a few counts of this clone. The chain recombines TRBV6-2 or TRBV6-3 with TRBJ2-1; 9 bases are shared with TRBD1. The J segment lost 7 bases and the V segment lost 2 bases, leaving 12 bases of the junction unmatched. The CDR3 is 17 amino acids. The germline V gene encodes CDR1 MNHEY and CDR2 SVGEGT. The CDR3 nucleotides read TGTGCCAGCAGTTACGGTGTCGGGACAGGGAGAAGTAATGAGCAGTTCTTC. As protein: CASSYGVGTGRSNEQFF.

This clone was picked up a small number of times. The chain couples TRBV5-8 to TRBJ1-1; D gene uncertain. The CDR3 consists of 14 residues. V lost 4 bases to trimming and J lost 0 bases, with 10 bases between them. The V gene's germline CDR1 is SGHTS and CDR2 YDEGEE. The CDR3 coding sequence is TGTGCCAGCAGCCCCCTCACCATGAACACTGAAGCTTTCTTT. This codes for CASSPLTMNTEAFF.

By share, this clone ranks as medium-sized. The V and J genes are TRBV28 and TRBJ2-7; D possibly matches TRBD1 or TRBD2 (5 bases each). This CDR3 region has 14 residues. Germline V gives CDR1 MDHEN, CDR2 SYDVKM. V lost 6 bases and J lost 6, with 18 bases in between. The DNA of the CDR3 is TGTGCCAGCAGGGGCCTGGGACGGATTGTCGAGCAGTACTTC. Protein: CASRGLGRIVEQYF.

This chain joins TRBV5-1 and TRBJ2-3; 10 bases are a match to TRBD2. Germline V gives CDR1 SGHRS, CDR2 YFSETQ. There are 14 residues in the CDR3. The V and J ends lost 8 bases and 8 bases, in that order; junction bases with no gene match: 11. In DNA form, the CDR3 reads TGCGCCAGTCACGCCGGGACTAGCGAGGCTACGCAGTATTTT. This codes for CASHAGTSEATQYF.

V and J are TRBV7-2 and TRBJ2-2; 7 positions agree with TRBD1. Germline V CDR1 and CDR2: SGHTA, FQGNSA. V was pared by 2 bases and J by 0 bases, with 6 bases of the junction left unmatched. The CDR3 totals 17 residues. In nucleotides, the CDR3 is TGTGCCAGCAGCTTAACGGCGACAGGGACGAACACCGGGGAGCTGTTTTTT. Protein product: CASSLTATGTNTGELFF.

The V call is TRBV6-1, the J call TRBJ2-1; D not resolved. Germline V gene sequence: CDR1 MNHNS, CDR2 SASEGT. The ends were cut back, 4 bases at V and 0 bases at J, with 7 bases in the middle. The CDR3 sequence is 14 residues long. CDR3: CASSVQSSYNEQFF. For the CDR3, the DNA is TGTGCCAGCAGTGTACAAAGCTCCTACAATGAGCAGTTCTTC.

This clone was seen a handful of times. This sequence joins TRBV19 and TRBJ1-2; D is ambiguous. Trimming stripped 3 bases from V and 4 bases from J, with 9 bases between. The CDR3 runs to 13 residues. CDR1 is LNHDA, CDR2 SQIVND, per germline (reference sequence). The CDR3 region is CASSIGSAYGYTF. The DNA for the CDR3 is TGTGCCAGTAGTATTGGCAGCGCCTATGGCTACACCTTC.